The source of this T cell receptor beta chain is a study of T cell responses to AZD1222 COVID-19 vaccine. Whole-study results and caveats: At 160-218 and 743-854, vaccine-associated CD4 TCRs were dominant, and they spanned spike.

The data were produced by immunoSEQ multiplex PCR, yet TCRdb's version contains in-frame clones alone and is incomplete. The table records under 100,000 clones, 70% to 90% of them present only once. This clone was detected only a few times. Its antigen is still unknown. CDR1 and CDR2 (germline): SNHLY, FYNNEI. The CDR3 covers 19 residues. Trimming took off 4 bases at V and 0 bases at J, with 22 bases between the two ends. This clonotype was sampled from an adult in good health. The chain has TRBV2 and TRBJ1-5; D is perhaps TRBD1 (5 bases). Sequencing used peripheral blood, obtained on day 0 of AZD1222 vaccination. CDR3 nucleotides: TGTGCCAGCAGTGGCGAGGGAGAGGTTGGGACTTATAGCAATCAGCCCCAGCATTTT. This sequence encodes CASSGEGEVGTYSNQPQHF.